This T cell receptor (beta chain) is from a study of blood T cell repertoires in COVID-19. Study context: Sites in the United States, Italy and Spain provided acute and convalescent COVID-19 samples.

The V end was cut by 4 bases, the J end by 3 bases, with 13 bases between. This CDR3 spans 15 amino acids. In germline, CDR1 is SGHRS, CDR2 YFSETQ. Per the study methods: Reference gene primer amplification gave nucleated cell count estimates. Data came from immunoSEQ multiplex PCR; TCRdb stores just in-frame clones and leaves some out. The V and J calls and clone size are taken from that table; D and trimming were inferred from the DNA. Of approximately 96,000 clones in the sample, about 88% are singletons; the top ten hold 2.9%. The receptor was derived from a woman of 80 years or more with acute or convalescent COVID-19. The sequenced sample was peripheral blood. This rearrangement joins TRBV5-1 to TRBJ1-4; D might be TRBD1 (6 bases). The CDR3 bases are TGCGCCAGCAGCGTAACAGGGATGGCTAATGAAAAACTGTTTTTT. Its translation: CASSVTGMANEKLFF.